The subject of this entry is one TCR beta chain. This CDR3 spans 16 amino acids. V dropped 4 bases and J dropped 4; count of bases not matched to a gene: 11. CDR1 and CDR2 from the germline V gene are SGDLS and YYNGEE. This sample was included in a study of blood T cell repertoires in COVID-19. Study summary: T cells, B-cell-depleted T cells, or PBMCs provided the cDNA or gDNA that served as material.

TCRdb keeps only in-frame clones here, not all; method: immunoSEQ multiplex PCR. The table shows around 400,000 clones, with about 89% occurring only once. This clonotype originated in a man between 35 and 55 years old with acute or convalescent COVID-19. Sequencing was carried out using peripheral blood. The genes are TRBV9 and TRBJ1-2; 9 bases line up with TRBD1. The CDR3 sequence is CASSFPKGTGSYGYTF. The CDR3 DNA follows: TGTGCCAGCAGCTTTCCTAAAGGGACAGGGTCCTATGGCTACACCTTC. The whole variable domain, remainder taken from reference TRBV9 and TRBJ1-2, is DSGVTQTPKHLITATGQRVTLRCSPRSGDLSVYWYQQSLDQGLQFLIQYYNGEERAKGNILERFSAQQFPDLHSELNLSSLELGDSALYFCASSFPKGTGSYGYTFGSGTRLTVV.